The clone carrying this T cell receptor (beta chain) was picked up a small number of times. Its antigen is undetermined. The data stem from a study of PD-1 blockade in classical Hodgkin lymphoma. Study results and limitations: The study reported lower baseline TCR diversity in newly diagnosed patients than in healthy donors.

The CDR3 loop spans 15 amino acids. From germline, CDR1 is SEHNR and CDR2 FQNEAQ (reference sequence). V dropped 2 bases and J dropped 3 bases, with 11 bases sitting between them. Documented time point: cycle 4 day 1 (C4D1), after more than five weeks of nivolumab. Relapses following autologous stem cell transplantation were seen in all patients, with brentuximab vedotin exposure varying. The protocol was immunoSEQ multiplex PCR, while the TCRdb copy is restricted to in-frame clones and leaves out a portion. Among about 50,000 clones, about 80% were seen once, and the ten largest hold roughly 12%. This chain links TRBV7-9 with TRBJ2-1, with D perhaps TRBD2 (7 bases). This clonotype was obtained from a human donor with classical Hodgkin lymphoma. Material: peripheral blood mononuclear cells (PBMCs), obtained before the fourth cycle of nivolumab. CDR3 sequence (DNA): TGTGCCAGCAGCTTAACGGGGGGCTTCTACAATGAGCAGTTCTTC. Its protein is CASSLTGGFYNEQFF.